The clone carrying this T cell receptor beta chain showed up just once. This entry is derived from a study of blood T cell repertoires in COVID-19. Original data processing: Estimation of nucleated cell counts relied on the amplification of reference gene primers. Here immunoSEQ multiplex PCR was the method, and the copy in TCRdb shows in-frame clones only, minus some. V and J calls and clone size follow that table, whereas D and trimming were derived from the DNA. The sample has roughly 26,000 clones, approximately 83% seen once. Germline V lookup: CDR1 LNHDA, CDR2 SQIVND (reference sequence). The CDR3 contains 16 residues. With 3 bases clipped from V and 5 bases from J, the junction kept 7 bases outside the gene matches.

The receptor's source is a human donor in a cohort sampled during active COVID-19. This sequence joins TRBV19 and TRBJ2-1, with TRBD2 identical over 10 bases. The sequenced sample was peripheral blood. The DNA for the CDR3 is TGTGCCAGTAGTATGTTAAGCGGGAGGGCCAACAATGAGCAGTTCTTC. Amino acids: CASSMLSGRANNEQFF.